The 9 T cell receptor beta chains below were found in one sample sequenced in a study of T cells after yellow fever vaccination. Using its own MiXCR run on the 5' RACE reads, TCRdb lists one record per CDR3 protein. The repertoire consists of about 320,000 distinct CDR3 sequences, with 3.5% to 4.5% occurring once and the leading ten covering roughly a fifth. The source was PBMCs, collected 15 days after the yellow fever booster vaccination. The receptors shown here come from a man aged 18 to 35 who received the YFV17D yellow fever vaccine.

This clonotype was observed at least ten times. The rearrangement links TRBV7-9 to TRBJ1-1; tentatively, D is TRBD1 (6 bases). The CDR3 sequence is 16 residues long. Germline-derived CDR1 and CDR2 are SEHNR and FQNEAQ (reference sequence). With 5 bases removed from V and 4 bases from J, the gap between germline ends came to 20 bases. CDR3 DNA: TGTGCCAGCAGCCCAGGAGGGGGGCAGAGAATCACTGAAGCTTTCTTT. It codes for CASSPGGGQRITEAFF.

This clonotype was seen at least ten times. This CDR3 is CASSFLAVSPLHF. CDR3 DNA: TGTGCCAGCAGTTTTCTTGCGGTGTCACCCCTCCACTTT. This chain uses TRBV12-3 or TRBV12-4 with TRBJ1-6; no definite D call. The V and J ends lost 3 bases and 10 bases respectively, with 10 bases between them. The CDR3 covers 13 residues.

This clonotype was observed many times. Here the CDR3 reads CASSSLAANTEAFF. CDR3 bases: TGTGCCAGCAGCTCGCTCGCGGCGAACACTGAAGCTTTCTTT. This chain uses TRBV7-8 with TRBJ1-1; no firm D call. The germline gives CDR1 SGHVS, CDR2 FQNEAQ. The CDR3 contains 14 residues. The ends were cut back, 4 bases at V and 1 base at J, with 10 bases in the middle.

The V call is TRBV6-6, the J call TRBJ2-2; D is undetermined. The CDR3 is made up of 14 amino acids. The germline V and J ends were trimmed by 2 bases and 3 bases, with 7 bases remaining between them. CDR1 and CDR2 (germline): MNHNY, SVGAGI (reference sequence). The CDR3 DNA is TGTGCCAGCAGTTACCGACGGGACACCGGGGAGCTGTTTTTT. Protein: CASSYRRDTGELFF.

In DNA form, the CDR3 reads TGTGCCAGCAGCTTTCGGACAGCGGATCGGGGCTACACCTTC. It specifies CASSFRTADRGYTF. This chain joins TRBV7-2 and TRBJ1-2; D may be TRBD1 (6 bases). This CDR3 has 14 amino acids. Trimming left V 3 bases short and J 8 bases short, with 16 bases between. CDR1 and CDR2 from the germline V gene are SGHTA and FQGNSA.

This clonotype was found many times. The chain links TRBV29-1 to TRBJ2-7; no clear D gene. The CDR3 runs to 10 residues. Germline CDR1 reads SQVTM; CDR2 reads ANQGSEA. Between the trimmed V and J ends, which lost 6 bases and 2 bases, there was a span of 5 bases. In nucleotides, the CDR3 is TGCAGCGTAGGCGCCTACGAGCAGTACTTC. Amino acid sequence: CSVGAYEQYF.

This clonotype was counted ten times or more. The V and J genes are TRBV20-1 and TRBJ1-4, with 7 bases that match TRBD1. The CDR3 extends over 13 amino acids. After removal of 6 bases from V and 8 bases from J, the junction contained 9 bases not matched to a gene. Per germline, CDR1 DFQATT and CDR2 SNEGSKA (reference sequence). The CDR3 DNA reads TGCAGTGCCTATAGACAGGGTAGGGAAAAACTGTTTTTT. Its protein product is CSAYRQGREKLFF.

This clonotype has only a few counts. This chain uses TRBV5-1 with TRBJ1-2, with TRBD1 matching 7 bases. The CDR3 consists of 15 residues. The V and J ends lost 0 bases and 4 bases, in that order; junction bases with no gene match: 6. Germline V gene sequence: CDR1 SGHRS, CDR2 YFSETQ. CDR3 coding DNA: TGCGCCAGCAGCTTGGGACAGGGAATATCCTATGGCTACACCTTC. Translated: CASSLGQGISYGYTF.

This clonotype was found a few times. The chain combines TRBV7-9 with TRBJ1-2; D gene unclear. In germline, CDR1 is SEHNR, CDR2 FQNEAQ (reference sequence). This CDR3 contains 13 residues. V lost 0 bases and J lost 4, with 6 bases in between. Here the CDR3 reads CASSLAPVYGYTF. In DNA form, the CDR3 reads TGTGCCAGCAGCTTAGCCCCGGTCTATGGCTACACCTTC.